Listed here are 22 T cell receptor beta chains from one sample, sequenced in a study of blood T cell repertoires in COVID-19. This table comes from immunoSEQ multiplex PCR, and its TCRdb copy is limited to in-frame clones, with some not included. Among fewer than 200,000 clones, about 83% were seen once, and the ten largest hold roughly 7.5%. The sequenced sample consisted of peripheral blood. All receptors derive from a man aged 35-49 years who had recovered from COVID-19.

The gene calls are TRBV5-5 and TRBJ1-6; D unresolved. Trimming took 0 bases from V and 0 from J, leaving 4 bases between them. The CDR3 spans 15 residues. Germline-derived CDR1 and CDR2 are SGHKS and YYEKEE (reference sequence). The CDR3: CASSLASSYNSPLHF. In DNA, the CDR3 is TGTGCCAGCAGCTTGGCGAGCTCCTATAATTCACCCCTCCACTTT. Full variable domain (outside the CDR3, taken from reference TRBV5-5 and TRBJ1-6): DAGVTQSPTHLIKTRGQQVTLRCSPISGHKSVSWYQQVLGQGPQFIFQYYEKEERGRGNFPDRFSARQFPNYSSELNVNALLLGDSALYLCASSLASSYNSPLHFGNGTRLTVT.

The chain joins TRBV13 to TRBJ2-5; D gene unclear. V was pared by 4 bases and J by 4 bases, with 13 bases between. The CDR3 covers 14 residues. CDR1 is PRHDT and CDR2 is FYEKMQ in the germline V gene (reference sequence). The CDR3 nucleotides are TGTGCCAGCAGCTACGCACCTCGAGGAGAGACCCAGTACTTC. It codes for CASSYAPRGETQYF.

The V call is TRBV3-1 (or the pseudogene TRBV3-2), the J call TRBJ2-3; 7 bases match TRBD2. CDR1 is LGHDT and CDR2 is YNNKEL in the germline V gene (reference sequence). V gave up 1 base and J gave up 6 bases; unmatched junction bases: 13. The CDR3 has 17 amino acids. CDR3 region: CASSQAPAAGVKDTQYF. The CDR3 bases are TGTGCCAGCAGCCAAGCCCCCGCGGCGGGGGTCAAGGATACGCAGTATTTT.

On this clone: Other nucleotide sequences in the sample specify the same CDR3. The chain joins TRBV5-1 to TRBJ2-1, with 7 positions matching TRBD2. This CDR3 region has 15 residues. Germline V gene data show CDR1 as SGHRS and CDR2 as YFSETQ. V shed 0 bases and J 1 base; nucleotides not matched to a gene: 1. The CDR3 here is CASSLGGSSYNEQFF. CDR3 bases: TGCGCCAGCAGCTTGGGCGGGAGTTCCTACAATGAGCAGTTCTTC.

V usage is TRBV6-5 and J usage is TRBJ1-1, with D unresolved. Trimming took off 7 bases at V and 0 bases at J, with 3 bases between the two ends. CDR3 length equals 11 residues. CDR1 and CDR2 from the germline V gene are MNHEY and SVGAGI. In DNA form, the CDR3 reads TGTGCCAGCACTCTGAACACTGAAGCTTTCTTT. This translates into CASTLNTEAFF.

This chain joins TRBV5-4 and TRBJ1-1; no firm D call. Germline V gene sequence: CDR1 SGHNT, CDR2 YYREEE (reference sequence). V was pared by 4 bases and J by 2 bases, with 3 bases between. This CDR3 comprises 11 residues. The CDR3 region is CASSTNTEAFF. CDR3 nucleotide sequence: TGTGCCAGCAGCACAAACACTGAAGCTTTCTTT.

This clone was detected once. The rearrangement uses TRBV6-1 and TRBJ1-2; 9 bases map to TRBD1. The CDR3 contains 13 residues. CDR1 and CDR2 (germline): MNHNS, SASEGT. V dropped 2 bases and J dropped 8; count of bases not matched to a gene: 3. The CDR3 sequence is CASSETGGLGYTF. For the CDR3, the DNA is TGTGCCAGCAGTGAAACAGGGGGCTTAGGCTACACCTTC.

V gene TRBV24-1 combines with J gene TRBJ2-3; perhaps TRBD1 as D (5 bases). Trimming cost V 0 bases and J 3 bases, with 15 bases left between them. This CDR3 is built from 17 residues. Germline CDR1 and CDR2: KGHDR and SFDVKD. CDR3 amino acids: CATSDLSQGAGTDTQYF. The CDR3 coding sequence is TGTGCCACCAGTGATTTGTCTCAAGGGGCAGGGACAGATACGCAGTATTTT.

The rearrangement joins TRBV5-1 to TRBJ2-1; TRBD2 agrees at 14 bases. The germline V gene has CDR1 SGHRS and CDR2 YFSETQ. The CDR3 covers 16 residues. The ends lost 4 bases at V and 4 bases at J; junction bases unmatched: 4. The CDR3 loop is CASSGTSGSLYNEQFF. CDR3 coding DNA: TGCGCCAGCAGCGGGACTAGCGGGAGTTTATACAATGAGCAGTTCTTC.

This clone was picked up a small number of times. The V call is TRBV4-3, the J call TRBJ2-7, with 11 bases lining up with TRBD2. Germline trimming cut 0 bases from V and 5 bases from J; bases unmatched to any gene: 6. Germline V CDR1 and CDR2: LGHNA, YSLEER. This CDR3 contains 16 residues. The CDR3 coding sequence is TGCGCCAGCAGCCAAGATGTATCTAGCGGGAGGCACGAGCAGTACTTC. This codes for CASSQDVSSGRHEQYF.

This chain joins TRBV19 and TRBJ1-3, with D hard to call. V shed 3 bases and J shed 2 bases, with 8 bases lying between them. CDR3 length: 14 residues. The germline V gene has CDR1 LNHDA and CDR2 SQIVND (reference sequence). CDR3 sequence reads: CASSMEVPGNTIYF. CDR3 in DNA: TGTGCCAGTAGTATGGAGGTCCCTGGAAACACCATATATTTT. Using reference TRBV19 and TRBJ1-3 for the parts outside the CDR3, the full variable domain is DGGITQSPKYLFRKEGQNVTLSCEQNLNHDAMYWYRQDPGQGLRLIYYSQIVNDFQKGDIAEGYSVSREKKESFPLTVTSAQKNPTAFYLCASSMEVPGNTIYFGEGSWLTVV.

The V gene is TRBV11-3, the J gene TRBJ2-6; 11 bases match TRBD2. The CDR3 runs to 18 residues. J gave up 0 bases and V 4 bases, and 5 bases lay outside the gene matches. The germline gives CDR1 SGHNT, CDR2 YENEEA. CDR3 sequence reads: CASSSGLAGNSGANVLTF. Here the CDR3 DNA reads TGTGCCAGCAGCTCAGGACTAGCGGGTAACTCTGGGGCCAACGTCCTGACTTTC.

This clone was found a few times. J is TRBJ1-2 and V is TRBV7-2; D unresolved. This CDR3 is built from 11 residues. Germline values: CDR1 SGHTA, CDR2 FQGNSA. V lost 5 bases to trimming and J lost 4 bases, with 5 bases between them. DNA of the CDR3: TGTGCCAGCAGCCCTTCCTATGGCTACACCTTC. Protein product: CASSPSYGYTF.

This rearrangement joins TRBV18 to TRBJ1-3; D remains ambiguous. The germline V gene has CDR1 KGHSH and CDR2 LQKENI. The CDR3 is 15 amino acids. Trimming removed 1 base at V and 0 bases at J, with 7 bases between. The CDR3, as DNA: TGTGCCAGCTCACCACTTCTATCCTCTGGAAACACCATATATTTT. It encodes CASSPLLSSGNTIYF.

The chain links TRBV6-1 to TRBJ2-5; D ambiguous. This CDR3 has 15 amino acids. The V gene lost 0 bases and the J gene lost 1 base, with 9 bases spanning the gap. Germline V lookup: CDR1 MNHNS, CDR2 SASEGT. The CDR3 nucleotides are TGTGCCAGCAGTGAAGCGCGCAGGCCCCAAGAGACCCAGTACTTC. Its protein is CASSEARRPQETQYF.

This clone was observed many times. The rearrangement uses TRBV7-2 and TRBJ1-2, with 10 bases aligning to TRBD1. This CDR3 is 14 amino acids long. Germline loops: CDR1 SGHTA, CDR2 FQGNSA. V was pared by 4 bases and J by 8 bases, with 7 bases of the junction left unmatched. Here the CDR3 reads CASSSRGQGNGYTF. The CDR3 DNA sequence: TGTGCCAGCAGCTCGCGGGGACAGGGGAACGGCTACACCTTC.

This clone was observed a single time. The J gene is TRBJ2-2, the V gene TRBV4-3; maybe TRBD1 (5 bases). CDR1 and CDR2 from the germline V gene are LGHNA and YSLEER. The CDR3 covers 16 residues. The ends were cut back, 2 bases at V and 5 bases at J, with 15 bases in the middle. This chain's CDR3 is CASSQLTTTVTGELFF. The CDR3 bases are TGCGCCAGCAGCCAACTAACCACGACAGTTACCGGGGAGCTGTTTTTT.

The genes are TRBV19 and TRBJ1-5; 8 nucleotides align to TRBD1. This CDR3 comprises 16 residues. Germline-derived CDR1 and CDR2 are LNHDA and SQIVND (reference sequence). The trim removed 5 bases at V and 0 bases at J, leaving 6 bases unmatched. The CDR3 nucleotides are TGTGCCAGTAGTGACAGGGGCCAATATAGCAATCAGCCCCAGCATTTT. Protein sequence: CASSDRGQYSNQPQHF.

The V gene is TRBV19, the J gene TRBJ1-2; D is unresolved. This CDR3 region has 14 residues. Germline V gene sequence: CDR1 LNHDA, CDR2 SQIVND (reference sequence). V was cut by 7 bases and J by 2 bases, with 14 bases left in between. CDR3 amino acids: CASNVPGGNYGYTF. The CDR3 coding sequence is TGTGCCAGTAACGTCCCCGGAGGCAACTATGGCTACACCTTC. Combining the CDR3 with reference TRBV19 and TRBJ1-2 gives the whole variable domain DGGITQSPKYLFRKEGQNVTLSCEQNLNHDAMYWYRQDPGQGLRLIYYSQIVNDFQKGDIAEGYSVSREKKESFPLTVTSAQKNPTAFYLCASNVPGGNYGYTFGSGTRLTVV.

This clone is a singleton in its sample. The J gene is TRBJ2-4, the V gene TRBV6-6; TRBD2 is a possible D gene (6 bases). Germline loops: CDR1 MNHNY, CDR2 SVGAGI (reference sequence). The CDR3 extends over 16 amino acids. V was trimmed by 7 bases and J by 0 bases, leaving 16 bases between them. CDR3 in DNA: TGTGCCAGCACCCCCAGAACAGCGGGAGCCAAAAACATTCAGTACTTC. Residues: CASTPRTAGAKNIQYF.

The rearrangement uses TRBV18 and TRBJ2-5; D is unresolved. Trimming pared 2 bases from V and 4 bases from J, leaving 8 bases between. CDR3 size: 13 residues. Germline CDR1 reads KGHSH; CDR2 reads LQKENI. The chain's CDR3 is CASSPGLGETQYF. In DNA, the CDR3 is TGTGCCAGCTCACCAGGGCTTGGAGAGACCCAGTACTTC.

This chain uses TRBV7-2 with TRBJ2-5; a weak D match, TRBD2 (6 bases). The germline V gene encodes CDR1 SGHTA and CDR2 FQGNSA. CDR3 length: 15 residues. Trimming cost V 6 bases and J 5 bases, with 19 bases left between them. For the CDR3, the DNA is TGTGCCAGCAGTTGGGGGGAGTCGCGGATGGAGACCCAGTACTTC. Protein: CASSWGESRMETQYF.